Each of the 4 T cell receptor beta chains below was sequenced from the same sample in a study of regulatory T cells in long-lasting Graves disease. Arm-PCR of CDR3 regions and iRepertoire HTBI primers were used to build TCR beta libraries. TCRdb analysed the multiplex PCR reads with MiXCR anew, one entry per CDR3 protein. Here the sample spans about 470,000 distinct CDR3 sequences, roughly 21% being singletons. The time point denotes: persistent/refractory GD, antithyroid drugs over 5 years with positive TRAb. The TCR library was made from RNA that had been extracted from PBMCs in TRIzol. The sample here was peripheral blood mononuclear cells (PBMCs), taken when the disease was refractory, from a patient treated with antithyroid drugs. These receptors were obtained from a female donor with Graves disease.

This clonotype was detected many times. This sequence joins TRBV29-1 and TRBJ1-1; 8 bases align to TRBD1. CDR3 length equals 14 residues. Germline CDR1 SQVTM, CDR2 ANQGSEA. With V trimmed by 6 bases and J by 2 bases, 8 bases remained unmatched. The DNA of the CDR3 is TGCAGCGTAGCTCCTCAGGGGGCTAACACTGAAGCTTTCTTT. Its protein is CSVAPQGANTEAFF.

As concerns this clonotype: One end of the junction fails to match germline, which may point to a read error. The chain combines TRBV5-1 with TRBJ2-2; 7 bases map to TRBD1. The CDR3 is 16 residues long. CDR1 and CDR2 (germline): SGHRS, YFSETQ. In nucleotides, the CDR3 is TGCGCCAGCAGCCCCCCGCGACAGGGCAACACCCGGGAGCTGTTTTTT. The encoded protein is CASSPPRQGNTRELFF.

V is TRBV3-1 and J is TRBJ2-5, with 11 bases aligning to TRBD2. J was trimmed by 3 bases and V by 3 bases; bases with no gene match: 6. Germline assignment: CDR1 LGHDT and CDR2 YNNKEL (reference sequence). CDR3 length: 16 amino acids. CDR3 sequence (DNA): TGTGCCAGCAGCCACGCGTTGACTAGCGGGGAAGAGACCCAGTACTTC. Translating it yields CASSHALTSGEETQYF.

Points on this clonotype: This sequence may be a read error, since a much larger clone differs from it by one base. V is TRBV12-3 or TRBV12-4 and J is TRBJ1-2, with a weak D call TRBD1 (5 bases). Trimming removed 7 bases from V and 8 bases from J, with 14 bases in between. The CDR3 length is 12 residues. The CDR3 nucleotides read TGTGCCAGCAAACAACAGGTTTTCGGCTACACCTTC. It encodes CASKQQVFGYTF.